These 8 T cell receptor beta chains were sequenced from one sample in a study of CD8 T cells in ankylosing spondylitis. TCRdb used MiXCR to reprocess the 5' RACE reads, holding one entry per CDR3 protein. The repertoire holds roughly 230,000 distinct CDR3 sequences, with more than 15% as singletons. Input material: blood, either unsorted or a sorted T cell fraction (not recorded which). The source is a male donor with ankylosing spondylitis or in good health (not recorded which).

A few counts support this clonotype. The CDR3 spells CASTLRPGTSGRTDTQYF. In DNA, the CDR3 is TGCGCCTCGACCCTACGACCCGGGACTAGCGGGCGCACAGATACGCAGTATTTT. This sequence joins TRBV4-1 and TRBJ2-3; 12 nucleotides align to TRBD2. The CDR3 covers 18 residues. Germline V gene data show CDR1 as MGHRA and CDR2 as YSYEKL. J was trimmed by 1 base and V by 11 bases; bases with no gene match: 16.

This clonotype was counted only a few times. For the CDR3, the DNA is TGTGCCAGCAGTTACGGAACCGGCGTCCTGACTTTC. Translation gives CASSYGTGVLTF. The chain uses TRBV6-5 and TRBJ2-6, with D unresolved. The CDR3 spans 12 residues. Trimming shortened V by 2 bases and J by 12 bases, and 8 bases separated the two germline ends. The germline V gene encodes CDR1 MNHEY and CDR2 SVGAGI.

The chain recombines TRBV6-5 with TRBJ1-2; D perhaps matches TRBD1 (5 bases). The germline V and J ends were trimmed by 2 bases and 4 bases, with 8 bases remaining between them. CDR1 is MNHEY and CDR2 is SVGAGI in the germline V gene. This CDR3 spans 13 amino acids. DNA of the CDR3: TGTGCCAGCAGTTACGCACAGGTCTATGGCTACACCTTC. It specifies CASSYAQVYGYTF.

This clonotype was detected only once. The rearrangement links TRBV7-9 to TRBJ2-3; 7 bases agree with TRBD2. With 5 bases clipped from V and 0 bases from J, the junction kept 8 bases outside the gene matches. Per germline, CDR1 SEHNR and CDR2 FQNEAQ (reference sequence). This CDR3 region has 16 residues. Written as DNA, the CDR3 is TGTGCCAGCAGCCCTAGGGACTATCCTAGCACAGATACGCAGTATTTT. It specifies CASSPRDYPSTDTQYF.

This clonotype was counted between two and nine times. The V gene is TRBV7-3, the J gene TRBJ2-1, with 8 bases matching TRBD2. In germline, CDR1 is SGHTA, CDR2 FQGTGA. The V segment lost 2 bases and the J segment 7 bases; nucleotides outside the gene matches: 7. This CDR3 is 15 amino acids long. The CDR3 spells CASSLSAGDLNEQFF. For the CDR3, the DNA is TGTGCCAGCAGCTTATCAGCGGGGGACCTTAATGAGCAGTTCTTC.

This clonotype turned up a few times. The chain recombines TRBV19 with TRBJ1-4; the D is unclear. This CDR3 contains 16 residues. In germline, CDR1 is LNHDA, CDR2 SQIVND (reference sequence). V shed 3 bases and J shed 6 bases, with 17 bases lying between them. The CDR3 here is CASSIAAGFADEKLFF. CDR3 DNA sequence: TGTGCCAGTAGTATTGCGGCGGGGTTCGCGGATGAAAAACTGTTTTTT.

The chain recombines TRBV20-1 with TRBJ2-1, with TRBD2 matching over 8 bases. The CDR3 extends over 14 amino acids. Germline loops: CDR1 DFQATT, CDR2 SNEGSKA (reference sequence). Trimming took 3 bases from V and 8 from J; bases not matched to a gene: 9. CDR3 amino acids: CSASGRAREDEQFF. CDR3 nucleotides: TGCAGTGCTAGCGGGAGGGCCAGGGAGGATGAGCAGTTCTTC.

The chain links TRBV20-1 to TRBJ1-2; 8 positions match TRBD1. The V and J ends lost 0 bases and 5 bases, in that order; junction bases with no gene match: 2. The CDR3 is 13 residues long. Germline CDR1 is DFQATT and CDR2 is SNEGSKA (reference sequence). Here the CDR3 reads CSARETGDYGYTF. The CDR3 region has the DNA TGCAGTGCTAGAGAGACAGGGGATTATGGCTACACCTTC.